This passage covers 23 T cell receptor beta chains from one sample sequenced in a study of blood T cells in healthy people across ages. The authors ran a second PCR of 7 to 11 cycles using a sample-barcoded 5' primer and a J-beta primer mix. TCRdb processed the 5' RACE reads anew with MiXCR; each CDR3 protein has one entry. The sample shows roughly 800,000 distinct CDR3 sequences, 20% to 30% of them seen only once. These data were likewise used in another study, on T cells of mothers and their children.

The specimen was blood. These receptors were taken from a boy between 5 and 17 years old in good health.

This chain connects TRBV3-1 to TRBJ2-7, with D possibly called TRBD1 or TRBD2 (6 bases each). Trimming pared 2 bases from V and 1 base from J, leaving 9 bases between. This CDR3 has 14 residues. From germline, CDR1 is LGHDT and CDR2 YNNKEL (reference sequence). The CDR3 DNA reads as TGTGCCAGCAGCCAACGGGGGCTTTCCTACGAGCAGTACTTC. It specifies CASSQRGLSYEQYF.

The chain uses TRBV7-9 and TRBJ2-5; TRBD1 or TRBD2 may be the D gene (6 bases each). The J call may be mistaken, given a closer DNA end match to TRBJ2-1. The CDR3 has 15 amino acids. Looked up from germline, CDR1 is SEHNR and CDR2 is FQNEAQ (reference sequence). CDR3 in DNA: TGTGCCAGCAGCCCCCTGGAGGGGGGACGAGATGAGCAGTTCTTC. It is translated as CASSPLEGGRDEQFF.

V is TRBV27 and J is TRBJ2-7; no clear D. The CDR3 sequence is 13 residues long. V dropped 4 bases and J dropped 0 bases, with 7 bases sitting between them. The germline CDR1 and CDR2 sequences are MNHEY and SMNVEV (reference sequence). In DNA, the CDR3 is TGTGCCAGCAGTTCCGTGAGCTCCTACGAGCAGTACTTC. It translates to CASSSVSSYEQYF.

This clonotype was counted a few times. The CDR3 sequence: CASGRGREKLFF. CDR3 bases: TGTGCCAGCGGCCGGGGGCGAGAAAAACTGTTTTTT. The chain couples TRBV6-6 to TRBJ1-4, with D possibly TRBD1 on 6 matching bases. This CDR3 region has 12 residues. Trimming took 8 bases from V and 8 from J, leaving 12 bases between them. Germline V CDR1 and CDR2: MNHNY, SVGAGI (reference sequence).

V and J are TRBV20-1 and TRBJ2-7; unclear D gene. Germline V gives CDR1 DFQATT, CDR2 SNEGSKA (reference sequence). Between the trimmed V and J ends, which lost 5 bases and 6 bases, there was a span of 11 bases. This CDR3 has 11 residues. CDR3 bases: TGCAGTGCTCCGAGAACGGGCGAGCAGTACTTC. It translates to CSAPRTGEQYF.

This clonotype appeared a few times. CDR3 sequence (DNA): TGCGCCAGCAGCTTGGAGGCCGTAGGGGATGAGCAGTTCTTC. Protein product: CASSLEAVGDEQFF. The rearrangement links TRBV5-1 to TRBJ2-5; perhaps TRBD1 as D (5 bases). The J call may be wrong; the DNA end is better matched by TRBJ2-1. From germline, CDR1 is SGHRS and CDR2 YFSETQ. The CDR3 is 14 amino acids.

The chain carries TRBV7-6 and TRBJ2-7, with 7 positions matching TRBD1. Germline CDR1 and CDR2: SGHVS and FNYEAQ. This CDR3 is 17 amino acids long. After removal of 1 base from V and 4 bases from J, the junction contained 13 bases not matched to a gene. In DNA, the CDR3 is TGTGCCAGCAGCTTAGGACCAGGAGGACAGGCCGCTTACGAGCAGTACTTC. Translated: CASSLGPGGQAAYEQYF.

This clonotype was counted only a few times. The gene calls are TRBV29-1 and TRBJ2-3, with D possibly TRBD2 on 5 matching bases. There are 15 residues in the CDR3. The germline V gene has CDR1 SQVTM and CDR2 ANQGSEA. V was trimmed by 3 bases and J by 1 base, leaving 14 bases between them. The CDR3 DNA reads as TGCAGCGTTGATGAGGTCCCCGGGGGCACAGATACGCAGTATTTT. Translating it yields CSVDEVPGGTDTQYF.

This clonotype was detected a few times. V and J are TRBV20-1 and TRBJ1-4; D perhaps matches TRBD1 (5 bases). Germline lookup yields CDR1 DFQATT and CDR2 SNEGSKA (reference sequence). Trimming cost V 4 bases and J 7 bases, with 19 bases left between them. The CDR3 length is 15 residues. As DNA, the CDR3 is TGCAGTGCTAATCGAGGGACTGCCGGTAGTGAAAAACTGTTTTTT. This gives the protein CSANRGTAGSEKLFF.

The gene calls are TRBV5-1 and TRBJ2-1, with a possible D match to TRBD2 (7 bases). This CDR3 has 15 amino acids. Germline-derived CDR1 and CDR2 are SGHRS and YFSETQ. The V gene lost 4 bases and the J gene lost 4 bases, with 15 bases spanning the gap. The CDR3 sequence: CASSTGRGPYNEQFF. The CDR3 nucleotides are TGCGCCAGCAGCACCGGGCGGGGGCCGTACAATGAGCAGTTCTTC.

This rearrangement joins TRBV12-5 to TRBJ2-3, with 9 bases matching TRBD2. V was clipped by 5 bases and J by 2 bases; unmatched bases: 5. Germline assignment: CDR1 LGHNT and CDR2 FRNRAP. CDR3 length equals 15 residues. The CDR3, as DNA: TGTGCTAGTGGTCCCAGCGGGGGGTTCACAGATACGCAGTATTTT. Its protein product is CASGPSGGFTDTQYF.

This clonotype has only a few counts. CDR3 nucleotides: TGTGCCAGCAGCTTACCCCGACAGGGCCAGTTAACGCTGCAGTACTTC. Translated: CASSLPRQGQLTLQYF. This chain uses TRBV11-2 with TRBJ2-5; TRBD1 matches at 7 bases. The CDR3 covers 16 residues. CDR1 and CDR2 from the germline V gene are SGHAT and FQNNGV. The V gene end was trimmed by 2 bases and the J gene end by 11 bases; junction bases not matched to a gene: 17. Filled out from reference TRBV11-2 and TRBJ2-5, the complete variable domain reads EAGVAQSPRYKIIEKRQSVAFWCNPISGHATLYWYQQILGQGPKLLIQFQNNGVVDDSQLPKDRFSAERLKGVDSTLKIQPAKLEDSAVYLCASSLPRQGQLTLQYFGPGTRLLVL.

V gene TRBV5-1 combines with J gene TRBJ2-5, with a weak D call TRBD2 (5 bases). Germline V gene lookup returns CDR1 SGHRS and CDR2 YFSETQ. Trimming removed 4 bases at V and 2 bases at J, with 9 bases between. This CDR3 is built from 13 residues. CDR3 sequence reads: CASSVPGQETQYF. For the CDR3, the DNA is TGCGCCAGCAGCGTACCGGGACAAGAGACCCAGTACTTC. Full variable domain (outside the CDR3, taken from reference TRBV5-1 and TRBJ2-5): KAGVTQTPRYLIKTRGQQVTLSCSPISGHRSVSWYQQTPGQGLQFLFEYFSETQRNKGNFPGRFSGRQFSNSRSEMNVSTLELGDSALYLCASSVPGQETQYFGPGTRLLVL.

This clonotype was picked up a small number of times. A junction end diverges from the germline sequence, so it may reflect a read error. The chain is built from TRBV29-1 and TRBJ2-2; D is perhaps TRBD1 (6 bases). The CDR3 totals 12 residues. Germline V lookup: CDR1 SQVTM, CDR2 ANQGSEA. The CDR3 bases are TGCAGCGCTGAACAGGGCACCGGGGAGCTGTTTTTT. This gives the protein CSAEQGTGELFF.

With regard to this clonotype: One junction end does not reproduce the germline sequence, and a read error may be involved. CDR3 coding DNA: TGCGCCAGCAACCAAGGGGGGACTGCTTTCTCCTACGAGCAGTACTTC. Translation gives CASNQGGTAFSYEQYF. The chain couples TRBV4-1 to TRBJ2-7; D is tentatively TRBD1 or TRBD2 (6 bases each). The germline CDR1 and CDR2 sequences are MGHRA and YSYEKL. The CDR3 sequence is 16 residues long.

This clonotype was observed a handful of times. The chain couples TRBV12-3 or TRBV12-4 to TRBJ1-1; no reliable D call. The CDR3 extends over 11 amino acids. Trimming left V 7 bases short and J 7 bases short, with 10 bases between. CDR3 amino acids: CASTREGEAFF. The DNA for the CDR3 is TGTGCCAGCACCCGAGAGGGTGAAGCTTTCTTT.

This clonotype was seen a few times. The rearrangement uses TRBV4-2 and TRBJ2-1, with 8 bases matching TRBD2. CDR3 length equals 15 residues. The V gene end was trimmed by 1 base and the J gene end by 5 bases; junction bases not matched to a gene: 4. The germline V gene encodes CDR1 LGHNA and CDR2 YNFKEQ. CDR3 region: CASSQGAGGHNEQFF. In nucleotides, the CDR3 is TGTGCCAGCAGCCAAGGCGCGGGGGGTCACAATGAGCAGTTCTTC.

The V gene is TRBV7-9, the J gene TRBJ2-5; D uncertain. Near its end, the DNA agrees better with TRBJ2-1, so the J call may be wrong. The germline CDR1 and CDR2 sequences are SEHNR and FQNEAQ (reference sequence). This CDR3 comprises 15 residues. Here the CDR3 reads CASSPPGNTYNEQFF. CDR3 sequence (DNA): TGTGCCAGCAGCCCCCCAGGCAACACCTACAATGAGCAGTTCTTC.

This clonotype has only a few counts. Mismatch with germline at one junction end may stem from a read error. V and J are TRBV2 and TRBJ2-2, with D perhaps matching TRBD2 (6 bases). This CDR3 contains 14 residues. Germline values: CDR1 SNHLY, CDR2 FYNNEI. DNA for the CDR3: TGCGGGAGTTTCACAGGAGAGAACACCGGGGAGCTGTTTTTT. It is translated as CGSFTGENTGELFF. Looking up the rest from reference TRBV2 and TRBJ2-2 gives the full variable domain: EPEVTQTPSHQVTQMGQEVILRCVPISNHLYFYWYRQILGQKVEFLVSFYNNEISEKSEIFDDQFSVERPDGSNFTLKIRSTKLEDSAMYFCGSFTGENTGELFFGEGSRLTVL.

This clonotype appeared a few times. The rearrangement uses TRBV5-1 and TRBJ2-5; 7 nucleotides match TRBD1. The CDR3 is 16 residues long. The V and J ends lost 0 bases and 5 bases, in that order; junction bases with no gene match: 10. Germline V CDR1 and CDR2: SGHRS, YFSETQ. The CDR3 here is CASSLGTGYLRETQYF. The CDR3 DNA is TGCGCCAGCAGCTTGGGGACAGGCTACCTACGGGAGACCCAGTACTTC.

The chain couples TRBV12-3 or TRBV12-4 to TRBJ1-2; TRBD1 agrees at 10 bases. Trimming cost V 7 bases and J 4 bases; bases outside gene matches: 12. CDR3 length: 16 residues. The CDR3 nucleotides are TGTGCCAGCAACCCGACAGGGGGCCCTTACCGCTATGGCTACACCTTC. Translating it yields CASNPTGGPYRYGYTF.

This clonotype was counted a few times. V and J are TRBV9 and TRBJ2-5; either TRBD1 or TRBD2 may fit D (7 bases each). The DNA end lines up better with TRBJ2-1; the J call may be wrong. Per the germline V gene, CDR1 is SGDLS and CDR2 is YYNGEE. The CDR3 loop spans 16 amino acids. DNA of the CDR3: TGTGCCAGCAGCACAAAGGGGGCTAGCGGAGACAATGAGCAGTTCTTC. This gives the protein CASSTKGASGDNEQFF.

This clonotype was found a few times. This rearrangement joins TRBV7-2 to TRBJ1-2; D ambiguous. Trimming took 5 bases from V and 5 from J, leaving 12 bases between them. Germline values: CDR1 SGHTA, CDR2 FQGNSA. The CDR3 contains 13 residues. CDR3 nucleotide sequence: TGTGCCAGCAGCCCCCACATGGGGTATGGCTACACCTTC. Translating it yields CASSPHMGYGYTF.